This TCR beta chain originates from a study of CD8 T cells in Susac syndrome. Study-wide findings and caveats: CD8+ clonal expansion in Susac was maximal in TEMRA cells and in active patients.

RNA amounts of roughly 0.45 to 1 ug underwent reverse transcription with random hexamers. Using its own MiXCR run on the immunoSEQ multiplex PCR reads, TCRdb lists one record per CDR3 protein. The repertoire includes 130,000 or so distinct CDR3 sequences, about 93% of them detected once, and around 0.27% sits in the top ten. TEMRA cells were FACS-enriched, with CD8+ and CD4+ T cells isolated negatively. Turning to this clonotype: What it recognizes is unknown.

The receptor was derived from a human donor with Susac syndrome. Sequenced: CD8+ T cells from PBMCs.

The CDR3 sequence is CSARDPTSGGIHTDTQYF. As DNA, the CDR3 is TGCAGTGCTAGAGATCCTACTAGCGGGGGGATCCACACAGATACGCAGTATTTT. This sequence joins TRBV20-1 and TRBJ2-3; 12 bases fit TRBD2. The CDR3 spans 18 residues. Germline CDR1 DFQATT, CDR2 SNEGSKA (reference sequence). V lost 0 bases and J lost 2; bases outside the gene matches: 9.